The 23 T cell receptor beta chains below were found in one sample sequenced in a study of beta chain features in type 1 diabetes. As every portion of the isolated RNA was reverse transcribed, the sequencing read expressed TCRB transcripts. Using immunoSEQ multiplex PCR, the repertoire was profiled, and TCRdb retains in-frame clones only, with some absent. The sample contains some 410,000 clones, about 15% of which appear only once. The specimen was naive CD4+ T cells from blood. These receptors were obtained from a man aged 30 to 45 in good health.

This clone was seen more than once but under ten times. The genes are TRBV7-8 and TRBJ2-1; D might be TRBD1 (7 bases). CDR1 and CDR2 (germline): SGHVS, FQNEAQ. The germline V and J ends were trimmed by 5 bases and 7 bases, with 18 bases remaining between them. The CDR3 is made up of 15 amino acids. CDR3 sequence reads: CASSADRVGGNEQFF. CDR3 DNA: TGTGCCAGCAGCGCAGACAGGGTAGGAGGGAATGAGCAGTTCTTC.

This clone was detected only a few times. This chain connects TRBV25-1 to TRBJ1-1; D remains ambiguous. Germline-derived CDR1 and CDR2 are MGHDK and SYGVNS. CDR3 length equals 13 residues. V was pared by 9 bases and J by 3 bases, with 14 bases between. CDR3 loop: CASLPDGDTEAFF. CDR3 sequence (DNA): TGTGCCAGTCTTCCGGACGGAGACACTGAAGCTTTCTTT. Together with reference TRBV25-1 and TRBJ1-1, the CDR3 gives the full variable domain: EADIYQTPRYLVIGTGKKITLECSQTMGHDKMYWYQQDPGMELHLIHYSYGVNSTEKGDLSSESTVSRIRTEHFPLTLESARPSHTSQYLCASLPDGDTEAFFGQGTRLTVV.

The rearrangement joins TRBV25-1 to TRBJ2-5; D gene ambiguous. Trimming shortened V by 9 bases and J by 1 base, and 15 bases separated the two germline ends. This CDR3 contains 14 residues. Looked up from germline, CDR1 is MGHDK and CDR2 is SYGVNS. CDR3 DNA sequence: TGTGCCAGTTCCCTAAGTACTATCCAAGAGACCCAGTACTTC. It codes for CASSLSTIQETQYF.

This rearrangement joins TRBV5-4 to TRBJ1-1; no clear D. This CDR3 has 16 residues. The germline CDR1 and CDR2 sequences are SGHNT and YYREEE (reference sequence). Trimming took 5 bases from V and 1 from J, leaving 18 bases between them. The CDR3 DNA follows: TGTGCCAGCAGAGTAAAAGGGCACGGACCGAACACTGAAGCTTTCTTT. Translation gives CASRVKGHGPNTEAFF.

This chain uses TRBV9 with TRBJ1-1; D gene ambiguous. Trimming left V 4 bases short and J 6 bases short, with 13 bases between. Germline-derived CDR1 and CDR2 are SGDLS and YYNGEE. The CDR3 is 13 residues long. This CDR3 is CASSPKWAAEAFF. The CDR3 DNA follows: TGTGCCAGCAGCCCGAAGTGGGCGGCTGAAGCTTTCTTT.

The genes are TRBV21-1 and TRBJ2-6; TRBD1 was called by the table and not checked on the DNA. TRBV21-1 is shown as a pseudogene. This CDR3 has 23 amino acids. The CDR3 here is CASSKVINKWTESPSSGANVLTF. DNA for the CDR3: TGTGCCAGCAGCAAAGTAATCAATAAGTGGACAGAGAGTCCTAGCTCTGGGGCCAACGTCCTGACTTTC.

Regarding this clone: Distinct nucleotide sequences in the sample also encode this CDR3. V gene TRBV19 combines with J gene TRBJ2-5, with 8 bases identical to TRBD1. Germline CDR1 LNHDA, CDR2 SQIVND (reference sequence). After removal of 6 bases from V and 2 bases from J, the junction contained 2 bases not matched to a gene. The CDR3 covers 13 residues. The CDR3 region is CASRRTGQETQYF. The CDR3 nucleotides read TGTGCCAGTAGACGGACAGGGCAAGAGACCCAGTACTTC. Full variable domain (missing parts from reference TRBV19 and TRBJ2-5): DGGITQSPKYLFRKEGQNVTLSCEQNLNHDAMYWYRQDPGQGLRLIYYSQIVNDFQKGDIAEGYSVSREKKESFPLTVTSAQKNPTAFYLCASRRTGQETQYFGPGTRLLVL.

This chain uses TRBV9 with TRBJ2-4; TRBD2 might be the D (5 bases). Trimming removed 0 bases from V and 7 bases from J, with 11 bases in between. Germline CDR1 and CDR2: SGDLS and YYNGEE. This CDR3 has 14 residues. The CDR3 here is CASSVDTRRNIQYF. The CDR3 bases are TGTGCCAGCAGCGTAGACACTAGGAGGAACATTCAGTACTTC.

This clone was found a few times. Other nucleotide sequences from this sample produce the same CDR3. The V and J genes are TRBV7-9 and TRBJ1-2; 10 nucleotides match TRBD1. CDR3 length: 13 residues. The V gene end was trimmed by 5 bases and the J gene end by 5 bases; junction bases not matched to a gene: 2. The germline V gene encodes CDR1 SEHNR and CDR2 FQNEAQ (reference sequence). The CDR3 loop reads CASSLGQGYGYTF. The DNA of the CDR3 is TGTGCCAGCAGCCTGGGACAGGGGTATGGCTACACCTTC.

V and J are TRBV2 and TRBJ2-7; the D call may be TRBD1 or TRBD2 (5 bases each). Trimming removed 7 bases at V and 3 bases at J, with 16 bases between. The length of the CDR3 is 14 residues. Germline CDR1 is SNHLY and CDR2 is FYNNEI. The CDR3 sequence is CASIYGTKNYEQYF. In DNA, the CDR3 is TGTGCCAGCATCTACGGGACGAAGAACTACGAGCAGTACTTC.

This clone was seen a few times. V and J are TRBV9 and TRBJ2-1; 8 bases are shared with TRBD1. This CDR3 has 15 amino acids. Trimming took 3 bases from V and 8 from J; bases not matched to a gene: 10. Germline loops: CDR1 SGDLS, CDR2 YYNGEE. DNA of the CDR3: TGTGCCAGCAGCGCGAGGACAGGGCAAGTCGATGAGCAGTTCTTC. Protein: CASSARTGQVDEQFF.

The chain has TRBV6-1 and TRBJ2-1; D is unresolved. The ends were cut back, 7 bases at V and 9 bases at J, with 13 bases in the middle. The germline V gene has CDR1 MNHNS and CDR2 SASEGT. The CDR3 covers 12 residues. CDR3 DNA: TGTGCCAGCACTGAGACACGCGGTGAGCAGTTCTTC. It codes for CASTETRGEQFF.

This sequence joins TRBV7-2 and TRBJ1-2; D not certain. Trimming shortened V by 5 bases and J by 0 bases, and 25 bases separated the two germline ends. Looked up from germline, CDR1 is SGHTA and CDR2 is FQGNSA. The CDR3 runs to 19 residues. CDR3 in amino acids: CASSPSPFGDLKPNYGYTF. The CDR3 DNA follows: TGTGCCAGCAGCCCGTCGCCATTCGGAGATCTAAAACCTAACTATGGCTACACCTTC.

In this sample, this clone turned up a few times. Here the CDR3 reads CASSLIAGASGETQYF. The CDR3 nucleotides are TGTGCCAGCTCACTAATAGCGGGAGCGAGTGGAGAGACCCAGTACTTC. The V gene is TRBV18, the J gene TRBJ2-5, with 9 bases identical to TRBD2. From germline, CDR1 is KGHSH and CDR2 LQKENI. The V gene end was trimmed by 4 bases and the J gene end by 4 bases; junction bases not matched to a gene: 10. The CDR3 extends over 16 amino acids.

This clone was observed a few times. The chain uses TRBV10-3 and TRBJ2-5; 11 bases match TRBD1. Per the germline V gene, CDR1 is ENHRY and CDR2 is SYGVKD. Trimming cost V 2 bases and J 5 bases; bases outside gene matches: 4. The CDR3 is 15 residues long. CDR3 region: CAISEPDRGRETQYF. The DNA for the CDR3 is TGTGCCATCAGTGAGCCGGACAGGGGGCGGGAGACCCAGTACTTC.

The chain has TRBV7-2 and TRBJ2-1, with D perhaps given as TRBD1 or TRBD2 (6 bases each). Looked up from germline, CDR1 is SGHTA and CDR2 is FQGNSA. The V and J ends lost 5 bases and 4 bases respectively, with 18 bases between them. This CDR3 contains 16 residues. The CDR3 DNA sequence: TGTGCCAGCAGCGGGCGGGACAAGGTCATGTACAATGAGCAGTTCTTC. Translation: CASSGRDKVMYNEQFF.

The rearrangement links TRBV9 to TRBJ2-3; TRBD2 might be the D (6 bases). V was clipped by 3 bases and J by 1 base, with 15 bases between them. Germline lookup yields CDR1 SGDLS and CDR2 YYNGEE. The CDR3 loop spans 16 amino acids. Written as DNA, the CDR3 is TGTGCCAGCAGCGAGCGGGTGGGCGGGCGCACAGATACGCAGTATTTT. It specifies CASSERVGGRTDTQYF.

This clone came up a few times. The CDR3 here is CASRPLAGGHTDTQYF. In nucleotides, the CDR3 is TGTGCCAGCAGACCCTTAGCGGGGGGCCACACAGATACGCAGTATTTT. The V call is TRBV25-1, the J call TRBJ2-3; 10 bases align to TRBD2. This CDR3 spans 16 amino acids. Germline CDR1 is MGHDK and CDR2 is SYGVNS. Unmatched junction bases numbered 8, after V lost 6 bases and J lost 2 bases.

The rearrangement uses TRBV7-2 and TRBJ2-7; D possibly uses TRBD1 or TRBD2 (5 bases each). Trimming took 5 bases from V and 0 from J, leaving 11 bases between them. The CDR3 is made up of 14 amino acids. Germline V gene data show CDR1 as SGHTA and CDR2 as FQGNSA. Here the CDR3 DNA reads TGTGCCAGCAGCCCGGGACGGAGCTCCTACGAGCAGTACTTC. Translated, it gives CASSPGRSSYEQYF.

This clone was counted between two and nine times. This chain's CDR3 is CASSLAIGTSGTDTQYF. The CDR3, as DNA: TGCGCCAGCAGCTTGGCCATTGGGACTAGCGGCACAGATACGCAGTATTTT. V gene TRBV5-1 combines with J gene TRBJ2-3; TRBD2 matches 10 bases. V shed 0 bases, J shed 1 base, and the junction held 5 bases outside the gene matches. Germline-derived CDR1 and CDR2 are SGHRS and YFSETQ. The CDR3 loop spans 17 amino acids.

This clone was found many times. The V call is TRBV29-1, the J call TRBJ2-2; D is unclear. CDR3 size: 11 residues. V lost 5 bases, J lost 6 bases, and 7 bases lay in between. Germline CDR1 SQVTM, CDR2 ANQGSEA. This CDR3 reads CSVSRAGELFF. CDR3 DNA sequence: TGCAGCGTTAGTAGGGCCGGGGAGCTGTTTTTT.

The chain recombines TRBV5-6 with TRBJ1-6; D is uncertain. Germline lookup yields CDR1 SGHDT and CDR2 YYEEEE. The ends were cut back, 4 bases at V and 7 bases at J, with 15 bases in the middle. This CDR3 comprises 15 residues. The CDR3 DNA sequence: TGTGCCAGCAGCCTACGGGGATTTGGCAATTCACCCCTCCACTTT. Protein product: CASSLRGFGNSPLHF.

The rearrangement links TRBV29-1 to TRBJ2-1; D possibly uses TRBD1 or TRBD2 (6 bases each). Per germline, CDR1 SQVTM and CDR2 ANQGSEA. With 7 bases removed from V and 10 bases from J, the gap between germline ends came to 17 bases. The CDR3 sequence is 12 residues long. Here the CDR3 reads CSGRGGPVEQFF. CDR3 sequence (DNA): TGCAGCGGCCGAGGGGGGCCAGTAGAGCAGTTCTTC.